This entry describes one TCR beta chain. There are 15 residues in the CDR3. V dropped 3 bases and J dropped 7; count of bases not matched to a gene: 7. Germline V lookup: CDR1 LNHDA, CDR2 SQIVND (reference sequence). These data come from a study of regulatory T cells in long-lasting Graves disease. The TCR beta library used iRepertoire HTBI primers with Arm-PCR amplification of CDR3. From the multiplex PCR reads, TCRdb called clonotypes with MiXCR, one entry per CDR3 protein. Of approximately 480,000 distinct CDR3 sequences in the sample, roughly 17% were seen once. The sample's time point: newly diagnosed GD, antithyroid drugs for less than 3 months. Scientists built the TCR library using RNA that was extracted from PBMCs. This sample also appeared in a second study, on T cells in Graves' hyperthyroidism and ophthalmopathy. This second study says: Patients between 18 and 65 years old had hyperthyroidism, newly diagnosed and lasting under 2 months. Ophthalmopathy cases were set apart from stable hyperthyroidism by a 13 V-J model.

The genes are TRBV19 and TRBJ1-5, with 9 bases that match TRBD1. The TCR originated in a man aged 35 to 55 with Graves disease. Sequenced here: peripheral blood mononuclear cells (PBMCs), sampled at new diagnosis, from a patient treated with antithyroid drugs. The CDR3 DNA reads as TGTGCCAGTAGTATTACAGGGGGCGTAAGGCAGCCCCAGCATTTT. Amino acids: CASSITGGVRQPQHF.